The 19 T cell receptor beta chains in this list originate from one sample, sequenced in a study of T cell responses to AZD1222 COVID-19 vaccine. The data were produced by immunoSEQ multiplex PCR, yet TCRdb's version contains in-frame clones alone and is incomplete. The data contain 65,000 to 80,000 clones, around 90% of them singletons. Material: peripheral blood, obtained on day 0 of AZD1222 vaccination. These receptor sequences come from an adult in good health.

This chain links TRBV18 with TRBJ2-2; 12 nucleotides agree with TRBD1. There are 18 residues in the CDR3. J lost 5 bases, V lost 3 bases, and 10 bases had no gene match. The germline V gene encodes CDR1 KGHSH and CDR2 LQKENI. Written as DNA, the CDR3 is TGTGCCAGCTCACCGGGACAGGGGGCAGCTGGCGAAACCGGGGAGCTGTTTTTT. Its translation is CASSPGQGAAGETGELFF.

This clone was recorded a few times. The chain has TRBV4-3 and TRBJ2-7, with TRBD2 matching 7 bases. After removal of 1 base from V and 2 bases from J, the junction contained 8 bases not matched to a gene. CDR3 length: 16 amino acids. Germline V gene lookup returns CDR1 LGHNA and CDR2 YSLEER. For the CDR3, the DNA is TGCGCCAGCAGCCAAGGCGGGGGACGGGAGACCTACGAGCAGTACTTC. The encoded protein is CASSQGGGRETYEQYF.

For the CDR3, the DNA is TGTGCCAGCAGCTTTATGGGGGGCGCAGATGGCGGGGAGCTGTTTTTT. Translation gives CASSFMGGADGGELFF. The chain carries TRBV5-4 and TRBJ2-2; D tentatively reads TRBD1 or TRBD2 (6 bases each). V gave up 2 bases and J gave up 7 bases, with 18 bases separating them. CDR3 length equals 16 residues. Looked up from germline, CDR1 is SGHNT and CDR2 is YYREEE (reference sequence).

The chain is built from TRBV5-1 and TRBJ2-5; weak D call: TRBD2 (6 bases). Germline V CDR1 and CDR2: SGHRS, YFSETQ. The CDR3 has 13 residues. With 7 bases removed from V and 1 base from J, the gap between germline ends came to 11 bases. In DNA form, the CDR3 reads TGCGCCAGCTCAACTAGCAGCCAAGAGACCCAGTACTTC. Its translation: CASSTSSQETQYF.

CDR3 sequence: CASSGTGGDTQYF. In nucleotides, the CDR3 is TGTGCCAGCAGTGGGACAGGGGGGGATACGCAGTATTTT. The chain has TRBV2 and TRBJ2-3; TRBD1 matches 10 bases. The CDR3 contains 13 residues. J lost 6 bases, V lost 4 bases, and 1 base had no gene match. Germline values: CDR1 SNHLY, CDR2 FYNNEI.

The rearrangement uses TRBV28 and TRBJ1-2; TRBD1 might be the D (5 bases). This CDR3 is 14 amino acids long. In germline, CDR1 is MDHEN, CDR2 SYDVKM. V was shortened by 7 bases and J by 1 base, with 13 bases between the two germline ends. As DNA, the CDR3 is TGTGCCAGCATGGGGGTTCTATTTAACTATGGCTACACCTTC. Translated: CASMGVLFNYGYTF.

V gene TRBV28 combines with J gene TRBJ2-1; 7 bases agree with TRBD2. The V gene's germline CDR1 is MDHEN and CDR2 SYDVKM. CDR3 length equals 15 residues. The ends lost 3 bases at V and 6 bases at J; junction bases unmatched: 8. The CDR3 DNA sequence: TGTGCCAGCAGTTTGTCGGGGCTAGCGGTCAATGAGCAGTTCTTC. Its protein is CASSLSGLAVNEQFF. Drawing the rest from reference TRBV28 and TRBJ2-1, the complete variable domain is DVKVTQSSRYLVKRTGEKVFLECVQDMDHENMFWYRQDPGLGLRLIYFSYDVKMKEKGDIPEGYSVSREKKERFSLILESASTNQTSMYLCASSLSGLAVNEQFFGPGTRLTVL.

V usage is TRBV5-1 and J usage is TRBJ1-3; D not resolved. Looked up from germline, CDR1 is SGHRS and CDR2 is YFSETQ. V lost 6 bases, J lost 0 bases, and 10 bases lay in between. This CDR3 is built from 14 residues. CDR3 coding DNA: TGCGCCAGCAAGTCATCGTTCTCTGGAAACACCATATATTTT. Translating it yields CASKSSFSGNTIYF.

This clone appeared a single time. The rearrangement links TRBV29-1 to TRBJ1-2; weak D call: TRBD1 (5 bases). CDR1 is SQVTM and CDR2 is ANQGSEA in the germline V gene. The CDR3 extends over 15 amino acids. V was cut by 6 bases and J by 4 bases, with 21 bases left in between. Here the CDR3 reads CSVPGRAGRGYGYTF. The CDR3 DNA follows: TGCAGCGTCCCGGGGCGCGCGGGGCGAGGCTATGGCTACACCTTC.

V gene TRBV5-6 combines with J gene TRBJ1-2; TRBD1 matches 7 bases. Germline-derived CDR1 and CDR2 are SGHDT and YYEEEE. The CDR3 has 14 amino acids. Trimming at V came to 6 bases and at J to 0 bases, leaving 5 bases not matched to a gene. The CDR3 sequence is CASNPDRANYGYTF. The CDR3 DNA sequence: TGTGCCAGCAACCCTGACAGGGCTAACTATGGCTACACCTTC.

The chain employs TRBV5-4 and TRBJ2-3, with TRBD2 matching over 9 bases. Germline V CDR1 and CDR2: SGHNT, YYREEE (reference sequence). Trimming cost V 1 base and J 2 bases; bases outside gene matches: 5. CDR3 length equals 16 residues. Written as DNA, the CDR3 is TGTGCCAGCAGCTTGCTGACTAGCGGATACACAGATACGCAGTATTTT. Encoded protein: CASSLLTSGYTDTQYF. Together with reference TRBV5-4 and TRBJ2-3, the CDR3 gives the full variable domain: ETGVTQSPTHLIKTRGQQVTLRCSSQSGHNTVSWYQQALGQGPQFIFQYYREEENGRGNFPPRFSGLQFPNYSSELNVNALELDDSALYLCASSLLTSGYTDTQYFGPGTRLTVL.

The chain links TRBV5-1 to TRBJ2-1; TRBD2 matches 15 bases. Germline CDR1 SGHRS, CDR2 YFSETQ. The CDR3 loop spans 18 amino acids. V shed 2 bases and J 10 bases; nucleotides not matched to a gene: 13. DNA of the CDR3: TGCGCCAGCAGCTTTTCACCACCGGGACTAGCGGGAGGTTGGGAGCAGTTCTTC. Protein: CASSFSPPGLAGGWEQFF.

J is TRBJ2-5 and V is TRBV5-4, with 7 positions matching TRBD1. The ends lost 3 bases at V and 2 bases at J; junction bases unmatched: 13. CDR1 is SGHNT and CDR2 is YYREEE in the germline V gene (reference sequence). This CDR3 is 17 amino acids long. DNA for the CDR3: TGTGCCAGCAGCTCATTGAACAGGGGAAGGGGGCAAGAGACCCAGTACTTC. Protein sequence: CASSSLNRGRGQETQYF.

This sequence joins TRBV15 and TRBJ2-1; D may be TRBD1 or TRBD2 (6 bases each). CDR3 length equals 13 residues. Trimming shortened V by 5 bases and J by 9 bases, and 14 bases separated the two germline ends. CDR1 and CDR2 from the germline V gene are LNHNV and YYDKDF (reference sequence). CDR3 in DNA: TGTGCCACCAGCGGGGGCCCCGGGGGTGAGCAGTTCTTC. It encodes CATSGGPGGEQFF.

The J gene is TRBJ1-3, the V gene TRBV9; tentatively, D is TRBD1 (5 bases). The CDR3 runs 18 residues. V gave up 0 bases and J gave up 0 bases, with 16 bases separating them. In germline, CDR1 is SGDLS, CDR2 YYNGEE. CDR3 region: CASSVEARDWISGNTIYF. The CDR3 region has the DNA TGTGCCAGCAGCGTAGAGGCCCGGGACTGGATCTCTGGAAACACCATATATTTT.

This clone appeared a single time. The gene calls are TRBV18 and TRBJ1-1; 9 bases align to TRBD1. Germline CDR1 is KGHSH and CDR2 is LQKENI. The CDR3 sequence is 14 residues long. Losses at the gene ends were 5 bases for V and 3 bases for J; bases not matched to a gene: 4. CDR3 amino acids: CASSRTGVDTEAFF. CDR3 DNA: TGTGCCAGCTCAAGGACAGGGGTAGACACTGAAGCTTTCTTT.

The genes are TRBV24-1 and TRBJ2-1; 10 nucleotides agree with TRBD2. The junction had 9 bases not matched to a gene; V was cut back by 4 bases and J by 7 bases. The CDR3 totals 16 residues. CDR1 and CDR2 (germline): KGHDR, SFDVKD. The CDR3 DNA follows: TGTGCCACCAGTGAGTCTCTAGCGGGAGTGGGTAATGAGCAGTTCTTC. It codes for CATSESLAGVGNEQFF.

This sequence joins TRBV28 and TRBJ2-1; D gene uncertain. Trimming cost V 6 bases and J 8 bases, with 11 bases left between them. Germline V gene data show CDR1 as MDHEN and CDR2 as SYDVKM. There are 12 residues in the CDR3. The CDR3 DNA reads TGTGCCAGCAGGCTTAATGCCGATGAGCAGTTCTTC. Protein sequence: CASRLNADEQFF.

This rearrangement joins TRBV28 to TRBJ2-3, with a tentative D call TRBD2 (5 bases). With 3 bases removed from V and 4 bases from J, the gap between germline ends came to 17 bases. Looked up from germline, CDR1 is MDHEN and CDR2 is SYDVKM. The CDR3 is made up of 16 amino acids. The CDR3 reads CASSFREGLIADTQYF. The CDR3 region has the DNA TGTGCCAGCAGTTTCCGTGAGGGTCTGATCGCAGATACGCAGTATTTT.